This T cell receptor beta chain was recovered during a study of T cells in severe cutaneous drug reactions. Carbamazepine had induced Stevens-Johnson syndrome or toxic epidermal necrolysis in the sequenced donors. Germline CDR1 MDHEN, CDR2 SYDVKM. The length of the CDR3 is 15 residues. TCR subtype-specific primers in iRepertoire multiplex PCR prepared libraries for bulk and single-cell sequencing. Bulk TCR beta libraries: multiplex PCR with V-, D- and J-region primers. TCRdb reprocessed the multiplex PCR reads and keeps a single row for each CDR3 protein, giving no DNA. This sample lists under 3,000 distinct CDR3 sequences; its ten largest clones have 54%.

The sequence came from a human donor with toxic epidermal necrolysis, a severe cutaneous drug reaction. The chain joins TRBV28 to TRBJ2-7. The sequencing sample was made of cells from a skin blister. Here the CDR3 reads CASSPDLGGYYEQYF.